The clone carrying this TCR beta chain was recorded a few times. Its antigen is not known. Expressed TCRB transcripts were sequenced after all isolated RNA was converted to cDNA. The method was immunoSEQ multiplex PCR; TCRdb's version includes in-frame clones alone and lacks a portion of them. This sample has around 710,000 clones; under 15% occur once, and the top ten carry roughly 0.11%. The record originates from a study of beta chain features in type 1 diabetes. Trimming cost V 2 bases and J 1 base, with 8 bases left between them. Germline CDR1 SNHLY, CDR2 FYNNEI. The CDR3 has 14 amino acids. Broader study findings: Type 1 diabetes patients had TCRB CDR3s that were shorter (moderately but significantly so) in all four CD4+ subsets. No resolution was reached here on whether HLA type influences TCRB rearrangement. The study found fewer insertions and more deletions at VDJ junctions in type 1 diabetes patients. Sequencing from cDNA could over-represent high-TCR-expressing cells.

Sequencing was performed on naive CD4+ T cells from blood. The receptor comes from a man aged 25 to 40 with type 1 diabetes. This chain uses TRBV2 with TRBJ1-1; D is unresolved. CDR3 loop: CASSEWVSNTEAFF. CDR3 bases: TGTGCCAGCAGTGAATGGGTCTCGAACACTGAAGCTTTCTTT.